Reported below is one T cell receptor beta chain. Its target is not known. The CDR3 length is 14 residues. V lost 5 bases and J lost 0, with 8 bases in between. Germline V gives CDR1 MNHNS, CDR2 SASEGT. This entry belongs to a study of graft-versus-host responses after intestinal transplantation. General study results and limits: Early post-transplant HvG declines tracked with peak circulating GvH clone levels. Clonal ratios of graft-versus-host to host-versus-graft in allografts were high for patients exhibiting graft-donor T cell macrochimerism.

Using immunoSEQ multiplex PCR, the repertoire was profiled, and TCRdb retains in-frame clones only, with some absent. Of 130,000 or so clones listed, 85% to 95% were seen once; the top ten hold about 0.2%. This chain uses TRBV6-1 with TRBJ1-5; no definite D call. The TCR originated in a human donor who received an intestinal transplant. The sample consisted of unstimulated CD4+ T cells sorted from spleen or lymph node cells, taken before intestinal transplant. This CDR3 is CASSRLYSNQPQHF. DNA for the CDR3: TGTGCCAGCAGTCGTCTATATAGCAATCAGCCCCAGCATTTT.